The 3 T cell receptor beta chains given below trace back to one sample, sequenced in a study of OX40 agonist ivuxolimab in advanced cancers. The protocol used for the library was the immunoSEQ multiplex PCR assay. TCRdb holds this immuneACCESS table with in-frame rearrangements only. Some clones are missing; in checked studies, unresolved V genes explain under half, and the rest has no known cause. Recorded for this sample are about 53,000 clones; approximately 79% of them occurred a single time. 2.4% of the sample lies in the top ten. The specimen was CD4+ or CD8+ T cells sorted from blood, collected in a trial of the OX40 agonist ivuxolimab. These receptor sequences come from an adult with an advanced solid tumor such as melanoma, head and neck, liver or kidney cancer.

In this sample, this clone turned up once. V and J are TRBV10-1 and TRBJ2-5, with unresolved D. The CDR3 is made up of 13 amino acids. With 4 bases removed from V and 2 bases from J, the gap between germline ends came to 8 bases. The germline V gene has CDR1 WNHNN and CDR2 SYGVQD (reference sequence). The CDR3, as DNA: TGCGCCAGCAGTGGACACCCTCAAGAGACCCAGTACTTC. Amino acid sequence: CASSGHPQETQYF.

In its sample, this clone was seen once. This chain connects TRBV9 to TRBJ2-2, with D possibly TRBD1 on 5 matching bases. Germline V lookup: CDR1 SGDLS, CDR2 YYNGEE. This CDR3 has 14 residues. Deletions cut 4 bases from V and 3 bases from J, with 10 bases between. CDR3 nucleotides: TGTGCCAGCAGCCCCCAGGGCTACACCGGGGAGCTGTTTTTT. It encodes CASSPQGYTGELFF.

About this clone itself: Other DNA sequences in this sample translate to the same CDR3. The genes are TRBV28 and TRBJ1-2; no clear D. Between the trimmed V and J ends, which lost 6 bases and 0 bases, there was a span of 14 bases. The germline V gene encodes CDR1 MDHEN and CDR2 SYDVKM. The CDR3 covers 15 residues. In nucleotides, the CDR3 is TGTGCCAGCAGCTTAATGGCGGAAGCTAACTATGGCTACACCTTC. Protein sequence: CASSLMAEANYGYTF.